These T cell receptor beta chains were read from a single sample in a study of T cells in Graves' hyperthyroidism and ophthalmopathy. TCRdb independently ran MiXCR on the multiplex PCR reads; one entry per CDR3 protein. The data show 550,000 to 800,000 distinct CDR3 sequences, 17% seen once. The sample taken for sequencing was blood. These TCRs come from a man aged 45-60 years with Graves' hyperthyroidism. Both conserved end residues are part of each CDR3. D genes are given only for firm matches. The size field is filled for only some rows; it gives once, few, many or a size class.

V gene	clone size	D gene	J gene	CDR3 protein	CDR3 DNA
TRBV5-1	.	.	TRBJ1-4	CASSHMGAANEKLFF	TGCGCCAGCAGCCACATGGGGGCCGCAAATGAAAAACTGTTTTTT
TRBV19	once	TRBD1	TRBJ1-5	CASSIAVDRALIQPQHF	TGTGCCAGTAGTATAGCCGTCGACAGGGCCCTCATCCAGCCCCAGCATTTT
TRBV25-1	.	.	TRBJ2-1	CASSEWGYNEQFF	TGTGCCAGCAGTGAATGGGGTTACAATGAGCAGTTCTTC
TRBV27	many	.	TRBJ2-2	CASSFPSGELFF	TGTGCCAGCAGTTTTCCCTCCGGGGAGCTGTTTTTT
TRBV18	.	.	TRBJ2-7	CASSPPRQGSSYEQYF	TGTGCCAGCTCACCACCTAGGCAGGGCAGCTCCTACGAGCAGTACTTC
TRBV2	few	.	TRBJ1-5	CASSESVGPALDQHF	TGTGCCAGCAGTGAATCGGTGGGGCCCGCCTTGGATCAGCATTTT
TRBV29-1	.	.	TRBJ2-1	CSVDRGSYNEQFF	TGCAGCGTTGATCGGGGATCATACAATGAGCAGTTCTTC
TRBV30	many	TRBD2	TRBJ2-5	CAWEIRLAGLETQYF	TGTGCCTGGGAGATTCGTCTAGCGGGGTTGGAGACCCAGTACTTC
TRBV29-1	.	.	TRBJ2-7	CSVVGWRAHPYEQYF	TGCAGCGTTGTAGGCTGGAGGGCCCACCCCTACGAGCAGTACTTC
TRBV11-2	.	.	TRBJ1-1	CASSWVSSIEAFF	TGTGCCAGCAGCTGGGTCTCGAGTATTGAAGCTTTCTTT
TRBV4-3	many	.	TRBJ2-7	CASSQGGGSEQYF	TGCGCCAGCAGCCAGGGTGGGGGGAGCGAGCAGTACTTC
TRBV2	many	.	TRBJ2-2	CASSEWTNSNTGELFF	TGTGCCAGCAGTGAATGGACTAATTCGAACACCGGGGAGCTGTTTTTT
TRBV7-2	many	.	TRBJ2-3	CASSLLSGADTQYF	TGTGCCAGCAGCTTATTGTCGGGAGCAGATACGCAGTATTTT
TRBV5-1	few	.	TRBJ2-1	CASSFETVQGEQFF	TGCGCCAGCAGCTTTGAGACTGTACAGGGTGAGCAGTTCTTC
TRBV15	.	.	TRBJ2-2	CATSRDIPGELFF	TGTGCCACCAGCAGAGATATTCCCGGGGAGCTGTTTTTT
TRBV30	many	.	TRBJ2-7	CAWKKAYEQYF	TGTGCCTGGAAAAAGGCCTACGAGCAGTACTTC
TRBV19	.	TRBD1	TRBJ2-3	CATIDRGPSDTQYF	TGTGCCACCATCGACAGGGGGCCCTCAGATACGCAGTATTTT
TRBV29-1	.	TRBD2	TRBJ2-7	CSVAGTSSREQYF	TGCAGCGTTGCTGGGACTAGTTCACGAGAGCAGTACTTC
TRBV20-1	.	.	TRBJ2-1	CSARDLQGDWAGEQFF	TGCAGTGCTAGAGATCTTCAGGGGGACTGGGCCGGTGAGCAGTTCTTC
TRBV19	few	TRBD1	TRBJ2-1	CASNPTGSSYNEQFF	TGTGCCAGTAACCCGACAGGGAGCTCCTACAATGAGCAGTTCTTC
TRBV28	.	.	TRBJ1-3	CASSFINTIYF	TGTGCCAGCAGTTTTATCAACACCATATATTTT
TRBV6-2/TRBV6-3	few	TRBD1	TRBJ1-1	CASRHWTGSPEAFF	TGTGCCAGCAGGCATTGGACAGGTTCCCCTGAAGCTTTCTTT
TRBV11-2	.	.	TRBJ2-7	CASSLVKTGSIEQYF	TGTGCCAGCAGCTTAGTCAAGACGGGAAGTATCGAGCAGTACTTC
TRBV4-1	few	TRBD2	TRBJ2-5	CASSRGLAGSEETQYF	TGCGCCAGCAGCCGGGGACTAGCGGGATCGGAAGAGACCCAGTACTTC
TRBV4-3	few	.	TRBJ2-3	CASSQDLGPSPDTQYF	TGCGCCAGCAGCCAAGATCTTGGCCCGTCCCCAGATACGCAGTATTTT